Listed below are T cell receptor beta chains from one sample, sequenced in a study of blood T cell repertoires in COVID-19. TCRdb's table, derived via immunoSEQ multiplex PCR, lists solely in-frame clones and lacks some. The sample carries a few hundred thousand clones, about 85% recorded once. The sample was peripheral blood. Every receptor here comes from a man in his sixties with acute or convalescent COVID-19. Each CDR3 is given without its conserved first and last residue.

V gene: TRBV30; CDR3 length: 10; CDR3 protein: ACQTGFTEAF
V gene: TRBV3-1/TRBV3-2; CDR3 length: 13; CDR3 protein: ASSQDPRGTDTQY
V gene: TRBV20-1; CDR3 length: 9; CDR3 protein: SGQAGDEAF
V gene: TRBV10-3; CDR3 length: 14; CDR3 protein: AISEFRAGANTEAF
V gene: TRBV9; CDR3 length: 14; CDR3 protein: ASSRTDSLLGNTIY
V gene: TRBV6-5; CDR3 length: 14; CDR3 protein: ASSYSRQGERNGYT
V gene: TRBV3-1/TRBV3-2; CDR3 length: 13; CDR3 protein: ASSLSRGGYNEQF
V gene: TRBV3-1/TRBV3-2; CDR3 length: 13; CDR3 protein: ASSQDWRNTDTQY
V gene: TRBV3-1/TRBV3-2; CDR3 length: 13; CDR3 protein: ASSRGDSSYNEQF
V gene: TRBV18; CDR3 length: 13; CDR3 protein: ASSPLAGTYNEQF
V gene: TRBV12-3/TRBV12-4; CDR3 length: 10; CDR3 protein: ASSLHSNIQY
V gene: TRBV5-1; CDR3 length: 14; CDR3 protein: ASNLGLAGSYHEQF
V gene: TRBV3-1/TRBV3-2; CDR3 length: 11; CDR3 protein: ASNGGFSTEAF
V gene: TRBV29-1; CDR3 length: 11; CDR3 protein: SVLTGADYGYT
V gene: TRBV23-1; CDR3 length: 13; CDR3 protein: ASFLSGGHTGELF
V gene: TRBV18; CDR3 length: 14; CDR3 protein: ASSRQGQGADNEQF
V gene: TRBV27; CDR3 length: 12; CDR3 protein: ASSLRGSYNEQF
V gene: TRBV11-3; CDR3 length: 13; CDR3 protein: ASSLGLRRDATQY
V gene: TRBV12-5; CDR3 length: 12; CDR3 protein: ASAPREGSYEQY
V gene: TRBV3-1/TRBV3-2; CDR3 length: 13; CDR3 protein: ASSQNLAASFGQF
V gene: TRBV3-1/TRBV3-2; CDR3 length: 13; CDR3 protein: ASSQGRGYNSPLH
V gene: TRBV19; CDR3 length: 13; CDR3 protein: ASSLDFLSGNTIY
V gene: TRBV3-1/TRBV3-2; CDR3 length: 18; CDR3 protein: ASSQTDRGGWSSYNSPLH
V gene: TRBV6-6; CDR3 length: 15; CDR3 protein: ASSRGASGRAVDEQF
V gene: TRBV3-1/TRBV3-2; CDR3 length: 15; CDR3 protein: ASSPGTGLFFTYEQY
V gene: TRBV7-9; CDR3 length: 13; CDR3 protein: ASSPLTSGSYEQY
V gene: TRBV5-1; CDR3 length: 13; CDR3 protein: ASSSLGGISTEAF
V gene: TRBV5-8; CDR3 length: 16; CDR3 protein: ASSTTGASGGATDTQY
V gene: TRBV28; CDR3 length: 13; CDR3 protein: ASSEAGAFSDTQY
V gene: TRBV10-3; CDR3 length: 11; CDR3 protein: AISALPAYEQY
V gene: TRBV19; CDR3 length: 14; CDR3 protein: ASSTGTGHYNSPLH
V gene: TRBV6-2/TRBV6-3; CDR3 length: 16; CDR3 protein: ASSKGVRTSGLGETQY
V gene: TRBV6-1; CDR3 length: 11; CDR3 protein: ASSEGGQGGYT
V gene: TRBV11-2; CDR3 length: 16; CDR3 protein: ASSSGPSSGRSTDTQY
V gene: TRBV9; CDR3 length: 13; CDR3 protein: ASSSGAAQGGEAF
V gene: TRBV11-3; CDR3 length: 12; CDR3 protein: ASSPSGAYNEQF
V gene: TRBV6-5; CDR3 length: 13; CDR3 protein: ASSQTDSSYNEQF
V gene: TRBV4-3; CDR3 length: 16; CDR3 protein: ASSQDRTSFSGANVLT
V gene: TRBV14; CDR3 length: 12; CDR3 protein: ASSLGLAFNEQF
V gene: TRBV28; CDR3 length: 9; CDR3 protein: ASRFRRADT
V gene: TRBV27; CDR3 length: 14; CDR3 protein: ASSSAYRGFFYEQY
V gene: TRBV9; CDR3 length: 12; CDR3 protein: ASSVSGRQETQY
V gene: TRBV7-9; CDR3 length: 12; CDR3 protein: ASSSYSGLYGYT
V gene: TRBV29-1; CDR3 length: 13; CDR3 protein: SVGDGQATNEKLF
V gene: TRBV9; CDR3 length: 12; CDR3 protein: ASSPATGTYEQY
V gene: TRBV5-1; CDR3 length: 13; CDR3 protein: ASSSRTSGVETQY
V gene: TRBV30; CDR3 length: 12; CDR3 protein: AWRQHAVGTEAF
V gene: TRBV27; CDR3 length: 13; CDR3 protein: ASSPRAVGNSPLH
V gene: TRBV3-1/TRBV3-2; CDR3 length: 13; CDR3 protein: ASRGQGQSGNTIY
V gene: TRBV21-1; CDR3 length: 19; CDR3 protein: ASSNETGLAGGRPSTDTQY